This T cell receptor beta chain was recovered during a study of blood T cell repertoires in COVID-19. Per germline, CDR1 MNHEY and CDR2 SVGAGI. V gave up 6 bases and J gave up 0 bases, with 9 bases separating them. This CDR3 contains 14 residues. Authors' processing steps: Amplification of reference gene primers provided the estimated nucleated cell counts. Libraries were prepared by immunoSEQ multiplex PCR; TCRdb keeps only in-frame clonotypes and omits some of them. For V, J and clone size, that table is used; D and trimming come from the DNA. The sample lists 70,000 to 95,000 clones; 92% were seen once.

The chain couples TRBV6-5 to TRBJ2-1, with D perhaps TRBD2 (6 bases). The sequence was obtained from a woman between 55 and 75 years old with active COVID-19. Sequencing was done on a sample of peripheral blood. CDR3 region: CASRGGDSYNEQFF. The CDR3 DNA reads TGTGCCAGCAGGGGCGGGGACTCCTACAATGAGCAGTTCTTC.